Below, 10 T cell receptor beta chains from the same sample are listed, as sequenced in a study of blood T cells in healthy people across ages. Using a J-beta primer mix together with a sample-barcoded 5' primer, a second PCR was run for roughly 6 to 11 cycles. From the 5' RACE reads, TCRdb called clonotypes with MiXCR, one entry per CDR3 protein. The data hold approximately 580,000 distinct CDR3 sequences, with about 24% observed a single time. A further study also used this sample, focusing on T cells of mothers and their children.

Material: blood. The receptors derive from a boy aged 5-17 years in good health.

In the case of this clonotype: A read error may account for a junction end that differs from germline. The chain couples TRBV6-6 to TRBJ2-3; a weak D match, TRBD2 (5 bases). Germline assignment: CDR1 MNHNY and CDR2 SVGAGI (reference sequence). CDR3 length equals 12 residues. CDR3 sequence (DNA): TGTGCCAGCTCCCACTGGGGAGATACGCAGTATTTC. Its translation: CASSHWGDTQYF.

J is TRBJ1-1 and V is TRBV4-3; D call uncertain. V was pared by 0 bases and J by 3 bases, with 11 bases between. The germline V gene encodes CDR1 LGHNA and CDR2 YSLEER. The CDR3 contains 15 residues. The CDR3 DNA reads as TGCGCCAGCAGCCAAGATCGACATGAGGACACTGAAGCTTTCTTT. It specifies CASSQDRHEDTEAFF.

This clonotype was seen only a few times. The genes are TRBV7-9 and TRBJ1-4, with D possibly being TRBD1 (5 bases). CDR3 length equals 15 residues. Trimming stripped 1 base from V and 3 bases from J, with 9 bases between. CDR1 and CDR2 (germline): SEHNR, FQNEAQ (reference sequence). This chain's CDR3 is CASSLVLGPNEKLFF. The CDR3 nucleotides are TGTGCCAGCAGCTTAGTCCTGGGACCTAATGAAAAACTGTTTTTT.

The chain employs TRBV6-5 and TRBJ2-5; 11 nucleotides agree with TRBD1. Judging by the DNA end, TRBJ2-7 fits better; the J call may be wrong. The CDR3 totals 15 residues. Germline CDR1 is MNHEY and CDR2 is SVGAGI. The CDR3 loop is CASRTGTGGSYEQYF. The CDR3 coding sequence is TGTGCCAGCAGGACCGGGACAGGGGGGAGTTACGAGCAGTACTTC.

This clonotype was seen more than once but under ten times. The rearrangement uses TRBV20-1 and TRBJ2-5; D unclear. The J call may be in error: the DNA end matches TRBJ2-7 better. The length of the CDR3 is 16 residues. Germline lookup yields CDR1 DFQATT and CDR2 SNEGSKA (reference sequence). The CDR3 bases are TGCAGTGCTAGAGGGATGGAAGCGTCGACCTCCTACGAGCAGTACTTC. Protein sequence: CSARGMEASTSYEQYF.

This clonotype was observed a few times. This chain joins TRBV6-5 and TRBJ2-5, with D maybe TRBD1 (5 bases). V lost 3 bases to trimming and J lost 5 bases, with 22 bases between them. Germline loops: CDR1 MNHEY, CDR2 SVGAGI. The CDR3 covers 17 residues. This CDR3 is CASSYTSAGSPGETQYF. The CDR3 bases are TGTGCCAGCAGTTATACGTCGGCCGGGTCTCCAGGGGAGACCCAGTACTTC.

This sequence joins TRBV19 and TRBJ2-7, with D possibly TRBD1 on 7 matching bases. V lost 5 bases and J 4 bases, leaving 15 bases between the germline ends. The CDR3 contains 14 residues. The germline gives CDR1 LNHDA, CDR2 SQIVND (reference sequence). CDR3 bases: TGTGCCAGTAGTGCCGGACAGGAGGGGTACGAGCAGTACTTC. The encoded protein is CASSAGQEGYEQYF.

This clonotype occurred many times. This chain uses TRBV9 with TRBJ2-7; TRBD2 agrees at 11 bases. The CDR3 covers 15 residues. CDR1 SGDLS and CDR2 YYNGEE come from the germline V gene. V trimming: 4 bases; J trimming: 7 bases; junction bases outside the gene matches: 10. CDR3 bases: TGTGCCAGCAGCATACTAGCGGGGGAACCTAGTGAGCAGTACTTC. It codes for CASSILAGEPSEQYF.

The chain carries TRBV12-5 and TRBJ2-5, with 10 bases aligning to TRBD2. The J call is doubtful: the DNA matches TRBJ2-1 better. Looked up from germline, CDR1 is LGHNT and CDR2 is FRNRAP. The CDR3 has 15 residues. CDR3 sequence reads: CASGPGTSVFNEQFF. The CDR3 DNA reads TGTGCTAGTGGCCCCGGGACTAGCGTATTCAATGAGCAGTTCTTC.

The chain couples TRBV7-2 to TRBJ2-3, with unresolved D. Trimming cost V 6 bases and J 5 bases, with 9 bases left between them. Germline CDR1 and CDR2: SGHTA and FQGNSA. This CDR3 is built from 12 residues. CDR3 sequence reads: CASSQMGDTQYF. The CDR3 coding sequence is TGTGCCAGCAGTCAAATGGGAGATACGCAGTATTTT.